The 14 T cell receptor beta chains in this list originate from one sample, sequenced in a study of blood T cells in healthy people across ages (dated by TCRdb to about 2015). Library creation used 5' RACE. The data were produced on an Illumina HiSeq 2500. A second roughly 6 to 12 cycle PCR used a sample-barcoded 5' primer and a J-beta primer mix. Using fastp trimming at Q25 and MiXCR clonotype assembly, TCRdb reanalyzed the public sequencing data and kept in-frame beta chains. Rows are combined by CDR3 protein, so each entry shows the most common genes and DNA. Counted in this sample were 1.4 million or so distinct CDR3 sequences; approximately 43% of them appeared once. The ten largest clones represent 4% of the sample. The specimen was blood. The receptors were sampled from a woman under 30 in good health.

The rearrangement joins TRBV2 to TRBJ1-5; D gene ambiguous. This CDR3 is 14 amino acids long. CDR1 and CDR2 from the germline V gene are SNHLY and FYNNEI. With 6 bases removed from V and 6 bases from J, the gap between germline ends came to 15 bases. The CDR3 bases are TGTGCCAGCAGGGATAACACTCCGAGTCAGCCCCAGCATTTT. Amino acid sequence: CASRDNTPSQPQHF.

The V call is TRBV5-1, the J call TRBJ1-1, with TRBD1 matching 8 bases. Germline V gives CDR1 SGHRS, CDR2 YFSETQ. V dropped 4 bases and J dropped 6; count of bases not matched to a gene: 5. This CDR3 is built from 13 residues. The chain's CDR3 is CASSARQGSEAFF. CDR3 in DNA: TGCGCCAGCAGCGCACGACAGGGGTCTGAAGCTTTCTTT.

This clonotype appeared a few times. The chain couples TRBV4-2 to TRBJ2-3; D is ambiguous. Germline V lookup: CDR1 LGHNA, CDR2 YNFKEQ. Trimming shortened V by 0 bases and J by 0 bases, and 7 bases separated the two germline ends. The CDR3 covers 15 residues. The CDR3 DNA reads as TGTGCCAGCAGCCAAGATGATCCTAGCACAGATACGCAGTATTTT. Its protein product is CASSQDDPSTDTQYF.

This clonotype was detected only once. The chain is built from TRBV12-3 or TRBV12-4 and TRBJ2-1; the D is unclear. Trimming pared 3 bases from V and 6 bases from J, leaving 12 bases between. CDR3 length: 14 residues. The CDR3, as DNA: TGTGCCAGCAGTTTTGAGTCGAGAAGCAATGAGCAGTTCTTC. The encoded protein is CASSFESRSNEQFF.

The chain combines TRBV20-1 with TRBJ2-7; a weak D match, TRBD2 (6 bases). Deletions cut 6 bases from V and 7 bases from J, with 19 bases between. The germline CDR1 and CDR2 sequences are DFQATT and SNEGSKA (reference sequence). The CDR3 covers 13 residues. The CDR3, as DNA: TGCAGTGCCTACCGACTAGTTGGCAATGAGCAGTACTTC. Encoded protein: CSAYRLVGNEQYF.

J is TRBJ2-1 and V is TRBV4-1, with 7 bases lining up with TRBD1. The CDR3 length is 15 residues. V dropped 2 bases and J dropped 3; count of bases not matched to a gene: 4. Germline V CDR1 and CDR2: MGHRA, YSYEKL. The chain's CDR3 is CASSQLWTGYNEQFF. The CDR3 DNA is TGCGCCAGCAGCCAACTTTGGACAGGCTACAATGAGCAGTTCTTC.

V gene TRBV20-1 combines with J gene TRBJ2-7, with 12 bases aligning to TRBD2. The CDR3 spans 20 residues. V lost 2 bases to trimming and J lost 7 bases; unmatched junction nucleotides: 24. CDR1 is DFQATT and CDR2 is SNEGSKA in the germline V gene (reference sequence). The CDR3 coding sequence is TGCAGTGCTAGATTAAAGGTGGCTAGCGGGAGGGCAATTCTTAGGGGTGAGCAGTACTTC. It yields the protein CSARLKVASGRAILRGEQYF.

As concerns this clonotype: One end of the junction does not line up with germline, which may come from a read error. The CDR3 region is CASSLILAGANERFF. The CDR3 DNA is TGTGCCAGCAGCTTAATACTAGCGGGAGCCAATGAGCGGTTCTTC. The chain links TRBV11-1 to TRBJ2-1; 11 bases are shared with TRBD2. The length of the CDR3 is 15 residues. Germline loops: CDR1 SGHAT, CDR2 FQDESV (reference sequence). Drawing the rest from reference TRBV11-1 and TRBJ2-1, the complete variable domain is EAEVAQSPRYKITEKSQAVAFWCDPISGHATLYWYRQILGQGPELLVQFQDESVVDDSQLPKDRFSAERLKGVDSTLKIQPAELGDSAMYLCASSLILAGANERFFGPGTRLTVL.

This clonotype was observed a few times. This chain links TRBV28 with TRBJ2-7; D not certain. Germline V gives CDR1 MDHEN, CDR2 SYDVKM. The CDR3 runs 12 residues. V was clipped by 6 bases and J by 6 bases, with 12 bases between them. The CDR3 spells CASSLGISEQYF. CDR3 coding DNA: TGTGCCAGCAGCCTTGGGATCTCCGAGCAGTACTTC.

The rearrangement links TRBV7-9 to TRBJ2-1; 9 nucleotides align to TRBD2. The closer fit of TRBJ2-7 to the DNA end suggests the J call may be wrong. This CDR3 is 14 amino acids long. Germline CDR1 reads SEHNR; CDR2 reads FQNEAQ (reference sequence). In nucleotides, the CDR3 is TGTGCCAGCGCGGGAGGGCCTTTGGGCAATGAGCAGTACTTC. As protein: CASAGGPLGNEQYF.

V is TRBV9 and J is TRBJ2-1; no clear D. The V end was cut by 5 bases, the J end by 0 bases, with 9 bases between. CDR1 SGDLS and CDR2 YYNGEE come from the germline V gene. The CDR3 has 14 amino acids. CDR3 bases: TGTGCCAGCAGGTCCAAGGGCTCCTACAATGAGCAGTTCTTC. It translates to CASRSKGSYNEQFF.

The chain joins TRBV28 to TRBJ1-2; TRBD1 matches 7 bases. The V segment lost 6 bases and the J segment 7 bases; nucleotides outside the gene matches: 8. This CDR3 region has 13 residues. Germline values: CDR1 MDHEN, CDR2 SYDVKM. The CDR3 loop is CASRKTGSGGYTF. Here the CDR3 DNA reads TGTGCCAGCAGAAAGACAGGGTCCGGTGGCTACACCTTC.

This clonotype was seen at least ten times. CDR3 amino acids: CASSPTRTPNSNQPQHF. Here the CDR3 DNA reads TGTGCCAGCTCACCGACCCGGACCCCCAATAGCAATCAGCCCCAGCATTTT. The chain joins TRBV18 to TRBJ1-5; D is ambiguous. CDR1 and CDR2 (germline): KGHSH, LQKENI. V was cut by 3 bases and J by 0 bases, with 15 bases left in between. The CDR3 spans 17 residues.

The table lists this clonotype with a few counts. The chain employs TRBV20-1 and TRBJ1-2; tentatively, D is TRBD1 (5 bases). This CDR3 has 14 amino acids. Germline V gene sequence: CDR1 DFQATT, CDR2 SNEGSKA (reference sequence). V shed 4 bases and J shed 0 bases, with 12 bases lying between them. CDR3 DNA sequence: TGCAGTGCTACCCGGGACGTCTCTAACTATGGCTACACCTTC. Translated, it gives CSATRDVSNYGYTF.